Reported below is one T cell receptor beta chain. What antigen it recognizes has not been identified. No per-base quality is available; no much larger clone lies one base away. The method behind the library was the immunoSEQ multiplex PCR assay. For the multiplex PCR, a mixture combining 60 forward primers for TCR Vbeta segments and 13 reverse primers for TCR Jbeta segments was used. The CDR3 region of rearranged TCR beta genes was amplified from genomic DNA with a multiplex PCR assay. The amplified TCR beta libraries were sequenced on the Illumina HiSeq System as 87-base-pair reads. The authors' analysis ran thus. Across the 500 to 700 repertoires, a later analysis counted some 81 million unique TCR beta chains, some 11 million of which were shared by at least two donors. A nearest-neighbor algorithm error-corrected the raw reads and collapsed the reads into unique sequences, merging closely related sequences to remove PCR and sequencing errors. CDR3 sequences were aligned to IMGT reference sequences to assign V, D and J gene segments. For a sequence to be retained, a match of at least six nucleotides to both a V gene segment and a J gene segment was required. Rearrangements were called productive when the CDR3 lacked stop codons and stayed in frame with V and J; all others were non-productive. CDR3 was defined by IMGT convention, running from the second conserved V-encoded cysteine to the conserved J-encoded phenylalanine. The earlier analysis of some 580 of the donors excluded any sequence lacking an unambiguous match to a single V gene segment. In an earlier analysis of some 590 of the donors, V segments were called functional above 56.7% productive rearrangements and were called segregating when the between-donor standard deviation exceeded 5%. A statistical classification framework was developed to diagnose cytomegalovirus status using the catalog of TCR beta chain sequences. In a later analysis, V and J genes were assigned by comparing TCR nucleotide sequences against IMGT/GENE-DB human TR gene sequences. A later analysis assigned CDR3 sequences and most-parsimonious VDJ recombination scenarios with the TCRdist pipeline. A later analysis defined each TCR beta chain by its CDR3 amino acid sequence plus V-gene family, and excluded reads lacking a unique V-gene family. A later analysis removed over 500 highly shared, low-generation-probability nucleotide sequences to deal with suspected cross-contamination and a sequencing artifact. In a later analysis, a clonal expansion index was calculated for each public chain from normalized within-repertoire ranks of inferred template counts. In a later analysis, generation probabilities were computed using a VDJ recombination model fitted to out-of-frame rearrangements, and the results were checked against IGoR. In a later analysis, TCR-TCR, TCR-HLA and TCR-CMV co-occurrence was scored with hypergeometric tests, and a repertoire-size bias correction was applied to TCR pairs. In a later analysis, false discovery rates were estimated by permuting HLA or CMV assignments 20 times. A later analysis grouped co-occurring TCRs with DBSCAN, adding TCRdist sequence similarity when clustering within HLA-allele-positive subsets. Repertoires with fewer than 30,000 or more than 120,000 public chains were left out of co-occurrence clustering, as were several repertoires with anomalous nucleotide sharing. TCRdb's version of the immuneACCESS table is confined to in-frame rearrangements and falls short of the full clone set. An unresolved V gene accounts for under half of the shortfall where checked; the remainder is of unknown origin. V and J calls and clone size are copied from that table; D and trimming were computed from the DNA. The sample data list about 190,000 clones, and approximately 86% of these were observed just once. The top ten constitute under 2% of the sample.

This record comes from a study of cytomegalovirus exposure and HLA in healthy donors (dated by TCRdb to about 2017). Regarding the complete study: According to an earlier analysis of 550 to 750 of the donors, about 179 million T cells yielded 120 million or so unique TCR beta sequences and about 300 Gb of sequence data. An early release covering approximately 600 HLA-typed donors comprised 300 to 350 gigabases of sequencing data and around 80 million unique TCR sequences. Of the approximately 400 genotyped donors, around 81% fell in the genetic ancestry cluster associated with self-reported Caucasian donors. The study was designed to test whether signatures of past pathogen exposure could be identified by cataloging public T cell receptors. The study profiled the T cell repertoires of 500 to 800 subjects by immunosequencing and related them to cytomegalovirus serostatus. Along with the approximately 700-subject first cohort, a separate validation cohort of about 110 different subjects was used. The study combined high-throughput TCR immunosequencing, statistical association of individual TCRs with disease status, and machine learning to predict cytomegalovirus infection status. In a later analysis, previously published TCR beta repertoires from fewer than 750 donors were re-analyzed and high-resolution HLA genotyping was added so that TCR occurrence patterns could be studied. In the later analysis, no new phenotypic data were used to find candidate immune exposures; instead, reliance was placed on TCR beta sequences and their occurrence across donors. In an earlier analysis of roughly 600 of the donors, high-throughput TCR beta sequencing was used to judge whether each TCR beta V gene segment behaved as functional or pseudogenic. Donor age, sex, ethnicity and CMV serostatus were compiled together with the repertoire data. In a later genetic analysis, genome-wide SNP genotypes for about three fifths of the roughly 670 donors were used, and that subset was treated as a discovery cohort. Every discovery cohort repertoire had been produced on one sequencing platform. HLA typing covered class I and class II loci at four-digit resolution. Typing coverage differed by locus: A, B, C, DRB1 and DQB1 were typed in about 620-640 donors, DQA1 in around 500, DPA1 in around 610, and DPB1 in approximately 450. About five DR-DQ haplotypes were handled as single units for association and clustering because linkage in the cohort was strong. Among under 450 genotyped donors of the cohort, an average of about 240,000 unique TCR beta nucleotide sequences were sequenced per donor, around 20% of them non-productive.

In total, 630 or so healthy bone marrow donors made up the cohort. At the time of sampling, all cohort members were nominally healthy, though unrecorded immune exposures were likely present. The donor tested CMV seronegative, placing the donor among the approximately 360 seronegative members of the cohort. A peripheral blood sample was provided by each donor, and peripheral blood mononuclear cells were used for TCR beta sequencing. Genomic DNA extraction from the blood cell samples was performed with the Qiagen DNeasy Blood Extraction Kit. Including cysteine and phenylalanine, the CDR3 has 16 amino acids. The sequence is cut down to CDR3 DNA, 48 bases in frame from base 1. V lost 5 bases and J lost 3 bases, and the count of bases not matched to a germline gene is 8. The germline V gene specifies SGHAT as CDR1 and FQNNGV as CDR2. Study-wide findings and limitations: According to a later analysis, TCR association rates differed among HLA loci, with DRB1 alleles showing the most associated TCRs and HLA-C alleles showing the fewest. When HLA alleles, especially DR and DQ, strongly co-occurred, TCR associations were difficult to assign to individual alleles. A later analysis associated 15,000 to 20,000 TCR beta sequences with specific HLA alleles at a false discovery rate of 0.05. According to a later analysis, most CMV-associated TCR beta chains appeared to be HLA-restricted, and the HLA associations seemed to be driven largely by CMV exposure. Sequencing depth was assumed to be roughly uniform across donors in the presence/absence analyses, though that assumption may not hold. It was suggested by the authors that the approach could potentially be generalized to other disease states and immunological phenotypes. In this cohort, only TCR beta chains were sequenced, and detectable features were limited by the absence of alpha or paired-chain data. For the cohort, immune exposure information was limited to CMV serostatus. In a later genetic analysis, a missense DCLRE1C variant was associated with V-gene and J-gene trimming of TCR beta chains, and the association was replicated in an independent cohort. A cluster of highly shared sequence variants was judged likely to be a technical artifact of the sequencing pipeline. Across donors, most TCR sequences were observed very rarely, whereas some public TCRs were present in many individuals. A further reported finding was that TCR beta sequences accurately predicted the HLA-A and HLA-B alleles for most subjects in the first cohort. In a later analysis, HLA-associated TCR beta chains showed more clonal expansion and lower generation probabilities than non-associated chains that were equally common. Roughly 17 rarely observed V segments, including chromosome 9 orphons, were excluded from the earlier analysis of approximately 600 of the donors because counts were too low. In vitro tests confirmed that a few of the cytomegalovirus-associated TCR beta chains recognize cytomegalovirus antigens. In a later genetic analysis, fewer N-insertions in productive TCRs were reported among donors in an Asian-associated ancestry cluster than the approximately 710-donor mean. In the study, 164 TCR beta chains were listed as associated with cytomegalovirus. Some IMGT-functional V segments, including TRBV6-2 and TRBV6-3, could not be told apart with the 87-base-pair reads, so those segments were excluded. A later analysis reported that several top co-occurrence clusters appeared linked to parvovirus B19, influenza, CMV and Epstein-Barr virus. An earlier analysis of around 500 of the donors showed that most TCR beta V segments appeared in productive rearrangements either about 90% or about 30% of the time, which broadly matched IMGT annotations. Because HLA typing was missing for some donors at each locus, association tests included only the typed subset. Linkage disequilibrium might explain the correlated functional status among segregating V segments, but an unknown experimental factor could not be excluded. In both the original and validation cohorts, the classifier was reported to diagnose cytomegalovirus status with high specificity and sensitivity.

This clonotype originated in a woman under 30 in good health and CMV-seronegative. Sample: PBMCs. In this chain, TRBV11-2 is recombined with TRBJ2-7, with 12 central nucleotides matching TRBD2. The CDR3 in this case is CASSVVRLAGVYEQYF. The DNA reads TGTGCCAGCAGCGTAGTACGACTAGCGGGAGTCTACGAGCAGTACTTC.